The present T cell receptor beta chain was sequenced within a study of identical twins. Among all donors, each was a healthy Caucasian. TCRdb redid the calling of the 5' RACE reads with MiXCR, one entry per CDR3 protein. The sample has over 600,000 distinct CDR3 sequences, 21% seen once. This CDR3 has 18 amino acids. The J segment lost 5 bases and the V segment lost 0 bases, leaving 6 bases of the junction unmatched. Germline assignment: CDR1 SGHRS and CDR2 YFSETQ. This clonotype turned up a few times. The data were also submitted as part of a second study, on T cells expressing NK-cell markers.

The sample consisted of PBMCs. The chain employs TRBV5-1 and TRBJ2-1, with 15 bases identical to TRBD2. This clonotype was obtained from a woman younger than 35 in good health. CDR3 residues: CASSLGTSGRASDNEQFF. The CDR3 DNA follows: TGCGCCAGCAGCTTGGGGACTAGCGGGAGGGCCTCGGACAATGAGCAGTTCTTC.